This TCR beta chain comes out of a study of T cell responses to AZD1222 COVID-19 vaccine (dated by TCRdb to the early 2020s). As for the study more broadly: TCR sequencing covered fewer than 250 trial participants: around 210 given two doses of AZD1222 and 26 given two doses of MenACWY control vaccine. Trial participants were enrolled into age subgroups of 18-55, 56-69 and 70-plus years, which contained about 150, 28 and 57 TCR-sequenced participants, respectively.

Notes on this clone: Its cognate antigen has yet to be identified. No much larger clone is present one base from it, and per-base qualities are unavailable.

Points the paper makes about the study in general: No day 14 peak-response samples were available, so repertoires were characterized only after the peak T cell response. Only a handful of AZD1222 recipients were SARS-CoV-2 seropositive at baseline, limiting conclusions about previously exposed vaccinees. In the small 56-69-year group, the increase in depth fell short of significance, most likely because of low power. Vaccine-associated CD4 TCRs spanned the whole spike protein, with dominant responses in regions 160-218 and 743-854. Reportedly, almost half of the unique spike-specific TCRs recognized epitopes lying outside the regions that are mutated in the B.1.351 and B.1.1.7 variants. After two AZD1222 doses, both the breadth and the depth of spike-specific TCRs were significantly higher than at day 0 and than in MenACWY recipients. Most participants were white British and females outnumbered males, and the authors suggested that clonal diversity may have been underestimated.

The CDR3 spans 15 residues, from the cysteine through the phenylalanine. The CDR3 DNA has 45 bases and is translated from base 1. Trimming removed 2 bases from V and 3 bases from J; the gene matches leave 7 bases unexplained. Via the germline V gene, CDR1 is SGHTA and CDR2 FQGNSA. The CDR3 regions of human TCRbeta chains were analyzed by immunosequencing. The paper's processing steps were these. TCRs in the repertoires were compared against a reference library of SARS-CoV-2-specific TCRs that had been generated with the MIRA antigen-specificity platform. Breadth was defined as the fraction of unique TCRs that were SARS-CoV-2-associated, and depth was defined as the fraction of total T cells that were SARS-CoV-2-associated. Each spike-specific TCR was assigned to its reactive spike region and to a CD4 or CD8 class using the MIRA data. Log10-transformed breadth and depth values were compared by one-way ANOVA with Sidak's multiple comparisons tests. As stored in TCRdb, this immuneACCESS dataset retains in-frame rearrangements with V and J assigned. A fraction of the clones does not appear; measured against another copy, unresolved V genes explain less than half of the discrepancy, and the remainder lacks a known reason. Clone size and the V and J calls come from that table; the DNA yielded D and trimming. Within this sample are roughly 99,000 clones, with about 89% of them counted one time only. 5.5% to 7% of the sample is in the top ten clones.

The sample's time point, from its label and the paper: about 28 days (+/-7) after the second vaccine dose. AZD1222 recipients with second doses at about 4 weeks or about 12 weeks were pooled, because spike-specific TCR depth and breadth did not differ between schedules. Vaccinee samples came from UK trials COV001 and COV002, including a single-blind randomized controlled phase 2/3 trial of AZD1222 (ChAdOx1 nCoV-19) in healthy adults. For TCRbeta chain sequencing, PBMC samples were collected from trial participants at day 0 and at day 28 after the second dose. The receptor was derived from an adult who received the AZD1222 COVID-19 vaccine. This chain joins TRBV7-2 to TRBJ2-7; 7 central bases correspond to TRBD2. The sample consisted of peripheral blood, taken 28 days after the second AZD1222 dose. The CDR3 protein: CASSLKLGTIYEQYF. Read as DNA, the sequence is TGTGCCAGCAGCTTAAAGCTCGGGACTATCTACGAGCAGTACTTC.